This T cell receptor (beta chain) was observed in a study of tumor-infiltrating lymphocytes in oesophageal squamous cell carcinoma. V lost 5 bases, J lost 7 bases, and 15 bases stayed unmatched. This CDR3 has 16 residues. CDR1 is MNHNS, CDR2 SASEGT, per germline. Many counts were recorded for this clonotype. A much larger clone lies a single base off, so this may be a read error. TCRdb redid the calling of the PCR reads with MiXCR, one entry per CDR3 protein. The repertoire has around 7,100 distinct CDR3 sequences, around 14% of them found once; the top ten carry roughly an eighth. This chain connects TRBV6-1 to TRBJ2-7, with 9 bases that match TRBD2. This receptor was obtained from a male donor with esophageal squamous cell carcinoma. The source material was blood. Written as DNA, the CDR3 is TGTGCCAGCAGTTACCAGGGACTAGCCTCCTACAATGAGCAGTACTTC. Translating it yields CASSYQGLASYNEQYF.